This is a list of T cell receptor beta chains from one sample in a study of neurological immune-mediated disorders. TCRdb passed the 5' RACE reads through MiXCR, listing each CDR3 protein once. The sample has approximately 90,000 distinct CDR3 sequences, about 3.8% seen once. The sequencing sample was made of PBMCs. These receptors were taken from a woman under 30 with multiple sclerosis. The CDR3 runs from the conserved cysteine through the conserved F or W. A D gene is named only where the DNA matches it firmly. The size field is filled for only some rows; it gives once, few, many or a size class.

>NA|TRBJ1-3|TRBV5-1|many
TGCGCCAGCAGCTTGGGACTGCCCTCTGGAAACACCATATATTTT
CASSLGLPSGNTIYF
>NA|TRBJ2-3|TRBV3-1|many
TGTGCCAGCAGCCTAACCTTTAGCGGAAGCACAGATACGCAGTATTTT
CASSLTFSGSTDTQYF
>NA|TRBJ1-1|TRBV10-3|many
TGTGCCATCAGTGAAGGGTTAGGGGCGCGGGGGAACACTGAAGCTTTCTTT
CAISEGLGARGNTEAFF
>TRBD1|TRBJ1-1|TRBV9|many
TGTGCCAGCAGCGTCCAGACAGGGAGAGGGGTAGTGAACACTGAAGCTTTCTTT
CASSVQTGRGVVNTEAFF
>NA|TRBJ1-3|TRBV5-1|many
TGCGCCAGCAGCTTGACAACCTCCAGTAGCTCTGGAAACACCATATATTTT
CASSLTTSSSSGNTIYF
>TRBD1|TRBJ2-4|TRBV6-2/TRBV6-3|many
TGTGCCAGCAGTCGGACCGGGACAGACAAAAACATTCAGTACTTC
CASSRTGTDKNIQYF
>NA|TRBJ1-2|TRBV10-3|many
TGTGCCATCAGTGAGTCGAGGGTCCCCCCTTTCGAGCCTCGGGGCTACACCTTC
CAISESRVPPFEPRGYTF
>NA|TRBJ2-1|TRBV5-1|many
TGCGCCAGCAGCTTAAGCCGCAATGAGCAGTTCTTC
CASSLSRNEQFF
>TRBD2|TRBJ2-3|TRBV7-2|NA
TGTGCCAGCAGCTTAGGTCTAGCGGGAGGAGGTACGCAGTATTTT
CASSLGLAGGGTQYF
>NA|TRBJ2-2|TRBV20-1|many
TGCAGTGCTATGGCCTTTCACGGGGAGCTGTTTTTT
CSAMAFHGELFF
>NA|TRBJ2-7|TRBV20-1|few
TGCAGTGCTAGACCGACCTACGAGCAGTACTTC
CSARPTYEQYF
>NA|TRBJ2-5|TRBV2|many
TGTGCCGGGAACAGGGTACAGACCCAGTACTTC
CAGNRVQTQYF
>NA|TRBJ2-5|TRBV2|NA
TGTGCCAGCAGTGACAACTACCAAGAGACCCAGTACTTC
CASSDNYQETQYF
>NA|TRBJ2-1|TRBV5-1|many
TGCGCCAGCAGCTCCGGACTGGATCGTTACAATGAGCAGTTCTTC
CASSSGLDRYNEQFF